The T cell receptor (beta chain) under discussion was sequenced for a study of blood T cell repertoires in COVID-19. For the study at large: Whether acute or convalescent, the COVID-19 samples came from the United States, Italy and Spain. The analysed material was cDNA or gDNA that came from T cells, B-cell-depleted T cells, or PBMCs.

The CDR3 contains 13 residues. V lost 7 bases and J lost 3, with 10 bases in between. The germline V gene has CDR1 LNHDA and CDR2 SQIVND (reference sequence). As processed by the authors: How many nucleated cells were present was estimated from reference gene primer amplification. Profiling relied on immunoSEQ multiplex PCR, and the TCRdb table lists in-frame clones only, not all of them. V and J calls and clone size are those listed in that table; D and trimming were worked out from the DNA. The table lists some 130,000 clones, under 90% of them singletons. The chain carries TRBV19 and TRBJ1-3; D might be TRBD1 (5 bases). The receptor comes from a woman aged 60-75 years with active or convalescent COVID-19. Material for sequencing was peripheral blood. CDR3 DNA sequence: TGTGCCAGTATTACCGGGGGTGGAAACACCATATATTTT. Translated: CASITGGGNTIYF.